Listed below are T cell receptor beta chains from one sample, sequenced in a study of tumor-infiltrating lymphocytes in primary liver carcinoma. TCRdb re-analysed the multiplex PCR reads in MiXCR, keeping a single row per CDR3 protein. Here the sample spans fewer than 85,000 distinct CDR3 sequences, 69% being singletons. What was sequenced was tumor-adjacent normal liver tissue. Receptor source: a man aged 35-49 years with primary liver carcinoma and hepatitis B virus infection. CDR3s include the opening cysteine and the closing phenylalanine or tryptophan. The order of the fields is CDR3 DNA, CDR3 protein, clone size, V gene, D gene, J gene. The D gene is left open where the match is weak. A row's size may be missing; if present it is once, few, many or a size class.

DNA: TGTGCCAGCAGCCAACAAGGTGTTAGCAATCAGCCCCAGCATTTT
CDR3: CASSQQGVSNQPQHF
size: NA
V: TRBV6-2/TRBV6-3
D: NA
J: TRBJ1-5

DNA: TGTGCCAGCAGCCACGCCGGGGGACAGGGGAACAATGGGCAGCTCTTC
CDR3: CASSHAGGQGNNGQLF
size: NA
V: TRBV4-2
D: TRBD1
J: TRBJ2-1

DNA: TGTGCCAGCAGTTTCCCCAGCGGGAGATCCTACGAGCAGTACTTC
CDR3: CASSFPSGRSYEQYF
size: NA
V: TRBV6-5
D: TRBD2
J: TRBJ2-7

DNA: TGTGCCAGCAATTATACAGGGGGCTCCTCCCATGGCTACACCTTC
CDR3: CASNYTGGSSHGYTF
size: once
V: TRBV11-2
D: TRBD1
J: TRBJ1-2

DNA: TGTGCCAGCAGCTTGGCACTAGCGGGAGTGAGCTCCTACGAGCAGTACTTC
CDR3: CASSLALAGVSSYEQYF
size: many
V: TRBV5-6
D: TRBD2
J: TRBJ2-7

DNA: TGTACCAGCAGCTTATGGGCAAACACCGGGGAGCTGTTTTTT
CDR3: CTSSLWANTGELFF
size: few
V: TRBV11-1
D: NA
J: TRBJ2-2

DNA: TGCAGCGTGTGGGACCCGGGCCAGGAGTATGGTTACACCTTC
CDR3: CSVWDPGQEYGYTF
size: NA
V: TRBV29-1
D: NA
J: TRBJ1-2

DNA: TGTGCCAGCAGCGTAGGTACCAGGGGAGAGGAGCAGTACTTC
CDR3: CASSVGTRGEEQYF
size: once
V: TRBV9
D: NA
J: TRBJ2-7

DNA: TGTGCCGGCAGTTACTCGAGAGGGACCCAGTACTTT
CDR3: CAGSYSRGTQYF
size: NA
V: TRBV6-5
D: NA
J: TRBJ2-5

DNA: TGCAGCGTTGAAGAAGGGCTAGCGCAGCAGTATTTT
CDR3: CSVEEGLAQQYF
size: many
V: TRBV29-1
D: NA
J: TRBJ2-3

DNA: TGCGCCAGCTACCAGGAGAGGAATGAGCAGTTCTTC
CDR3: CASYQERNEQFF
size: NA
V: TRBV4-1
D: NA
J: TRBJ2-1

DNA: TGTGCCAGCAGCTCCCTGATTAGCGGGAGCGGGGAGACCCAGTACTTC
CDR3: CASSSLISGSGETQYF
size: NA
V: TRBV7-6
D: TRBD2
J: TRBJ2-5

DNA: TGTGCCAGCAGCCCTGTGGGGGGATCAGGAGCCTTC
CDR3: CASSPVGGSGAF
size: many
V: TRBV5-6
D: NA
J: TRBJ1-2

DNA: TGTGCCAGCAGCTTTCACTCACCTAGCACAGATACGCGGTATTTT
CDR3: CASSFHSPSTDTRYF
size: NA
V: TRBV11-2
D: NA
J: TRBJ2-3

DNA: TGCAGCGTTGAACTTGGCCTCATGAACACTGAAGCTTTCTTT
CDR3: CSVELGLMNTEAFF
size: many
V: TRBV29-1
D: NA
J: TRBJ1-1

DNA: TGTGCCAGCAGTGAAGCCCCAGGGGACTCTGGGAACGCCATATATTTT
CDR3: CASSEAPGDSGNAIYF
size: NA
V: TRBV6-1
D: NA
J: TRBJ1-3

DNA: TGTGCCAGCGGCCGTCAATTAGCGGGAGGGCCGTCCGGGAAGCTGTTTTTT
CDR3: CASGRQLAGGPSGKLFF
size: NA
V: TRBV12-3/TRBV12-4
D: TRBD2
J: TRBJ2-2

DNA: TGTGCCAGCAGCCCCGGCATAACACCAATTAATGAAAAACTGTTTTTT
CDR3: CASSPGITPINEKLFF
size: NA
V: TRBV11-2
D: NA
J: TRBJ1-4

DNA: TGTGCCAGCAGTTCCCCCGGGATACAACAAGAGACCCAGTACTTC
CDR3: CASSSPGIQQETQYF
size: few
V: TRBV6-2/TRBV6-3
D: NA
J: TRBJ2-5

DNA: TGTGCCAGCAGCTCAACAAGGGGGGGATATTCGGGTACGCAGTATTTT
CDR3: CASSSTRGGYSGTQYF
size: NA
V: TRBV7-8
D: NA
J: TRBJ2-3

DNA: TGTGCCACCCGACTAGCGGGAGATCCCCACACAGATACGCAGTATTTT
CDR3: CATRLAGDPHTDTQYF
size: few
V: TRBV6-6
D: TRBD2
J: TRBJ2-3

DNA: TGTGCCAGCAACCAAGCGGCTAGCAGTGTTTCCTACGAGCAGTACTTC
CDR3: CASNQAASSVSYEQYF
size: NA
V: TRBV4-2
D: NA
J: TRBJ2-7

DNA: TGCGCCAGCAGCCAAATACCCGGACTACCGGGAGGAGGTGACGAACAGTACTTC
CDR3: CASSQIPGLPGGGDEQYF
size: NA
V: TRBV4-1
D: TRBD2
J: TRBJ2-7